This T cell receptor beta chain was found in a study of neurological immune-mediated disorders. Ten or more counts support this clonotype. Its antigen is unknown. Whole-study results and caveats: When the repertoires were grouped phylogenetically, those of 18 of the 34 multiple sclerosis patients came together in a single cluster of related CDR3 sequences, which points to a possible repertoire-level signature. Private repertoires in all groups were suggested, as expanded clones shared no CDR3 amino acid sequences across subjects.

This CDR3 is 14 amino acids long. Germline lookup yields CDR1 SGHVS and CDR2 FNYEAQ. The ends were cut back, 0 bases at V and 7 bases at J, with 9 bases in the middle. The method for making cDNA was 5'RACE, and it used 10-nucleotide random UMIs. The output of every sequencing run exceeded 170 million TCR-beta sequences, derived from 15-18 subjects. MiXCR was run by TCRdb on the 5' RACE reads, yielding one entry per CDR3 protein. The sample holds 60,000 to 85,000 distinct CDR3 sequences, around 5.5% seen once. This clonotype was obtained from a man between 18 and 29 years old with multiple sclerosis. Source material: PBMCs. The rearrangement joins TRBV7-6 to TRBJ1-4, with D hard to call. CDR3 bases: TGTGCCAGCAGCTTAGCCTTAGGGCGTGAAAAACTGTTTTTT. Encoded protein: CASSLALGREKLFF.